The rows below give T cell receptor beta chains drawn from one sample of a study of blood T cell repertoires in COVID-19. Here immunoSEQ multiplex PCR was the method, and the copy in TCRdb shows in-frame clones only, minus some. The profile covers under 200,000 clones, with more than 75% appearing a single time and around 4.9% taken by the ten largest. The sequenced sample consisted of peripheral blood. The receptors originated from a woman older than 75 with acute or convalescent COVID-19. CDR3s leave out the opening cysteine and the closing phenylalanine or tryptophan.

v_gene,j_gene,CDR3aa
TRBV18,TRBJ1-4,ASSPSGGEKLF
TRBV5-1,TRBJ1-1,ASSATGQGNLNTEAF
TRBV30,TRBJ2-2,AWSVRLAGPGELF
TRBV7-2,TRBJ2-3,ASSFGAGMVDTQY
TRBV5-1,TRBJ2-5,ASSPDSFQETQY
TRBV7-9,TRBJ2-1,ASSLNLLAGALNEQF
TRBV7-9,TRBJ2-3,ASSFGTRGAGTDTQY
TRBV5-1,TRBJ2-1,ASSLGQGRSDEQF
TRBV12-3/TRBV12-4,TRBJ2-1,ASSTGTTGQF
TRBV6-2/TRBV6-3,TRBJ1-6,ASSSSRGVGNSPLH
TRBV6-6,TRBJ1-1,ASSYSGTGTEAF
TRBV29-1,TRBJ2-1,SVEGGQGASEQF
TRBV28,TRBJ1-4,ASSLRVREKLF
TRBV19,TRBJ1-4,ASRAGTGGEKLF